This TCR beta chain was sequenced in a study of patients and donors after allogeneic stem cell transplantation. Via MiXCR, TCRdb re-called the RT-PCR reads, giving one row per CDR3 protein. Seen here are around 160,000 distinct CDR3 sequences, over 25% observed once, and the top ten hold roughly 3%. The germline V gene encodes CDR1 LGHDT and CDR2 YNNKEL (reference sequence). V lost 0 bases to trimming and J lost 9 bases, with 15 bases between them. The CDR3 sequence is 15 residues long. This clonotype was found a few times. The sequence was collected from a human donor who was either an allogeneic HSCT recipient or a stem cell or donor lymphocyte infusion donor (not recorded which). It is not recorded whose cells these are; they may come from a transplant donor. The rearrangement uses TRBV3-1 and TRBJ1-5; D not resolved. Sequences were obtained from blood, either unsorted or a sorted T cell fraction (not recorded which). For the CDR3, the DNA is TGTGCCAGCAGCCAAGATCCGGTGACGGGTAGGCCCCAGCATTTT. Protein product: CASSQDPVTGRPQHF.